The clone carrying this T cell receptor beta chain was picked up a small number of times. What it binds is unknown. The trim removed 4 bases at V and 6 bases at J, leaving 10 bases unmatched. CDR1 and CDR2 from the germline V gene are KGHSH and LQKENI. CDR3 length: 16 residues. The data stem from a study of T-cell memory formation after mild COVID-19. Study-wide background: Largely, TCR clusters stayed within a single donor.

TCR alpha and TCR beta cDNA libraries carrying sample barcodes and UMIs were produced by 5'RACE using constant-segment primers. In TCRdb, the 5' RACE reads were re-called with MiXCR into one record per CDR3 protein. Of approximately 98,000 distinct CDR3 sequences in the sample, about a sixth are singletons; the top ten hold around 5.5%. Findings and limits, study-wide: Clones that contracted clustered mainly in CM and EM if CD4+ and in EMRA if CD8+. Cross-reactive memory appears to have joined, as suggested by some responding clones showing up in pre-infection memory.

The rearrangement links TRBV18 to TRBJ2-1; 9 bases fit TRBD2. The origin of this receptor is a young man who had mild COVID-19 (a few samples of this study predate the infection). Cell type and time point are not known. The sequencing sample was made of PBMCs or a T cell subset sorted from them (not recorded which). The CDR3 region has the DNA TGTGCCAGCTCACTGCCTGGCGGGGGGGCTGTCAATGAGCAGTTCTTC. Amino acids: CASSLPGGGAVNEQFF.